Listed below are T cell receptor beta chains from one sample, sequenced in a study of blood T cell repertoires in COVID-19. This table comes from immunoSEQ multiplex PCR, and its TCRdb copy is limited to in-frame clones, with some not included. The profile covers roughly 100,000 clones, with 65% to 90% appearing a single time and about 3.8% taken by the ten largest. The specimen sequenced was peripheral blood. The receptor set was obtained from a man in his fifties with acute or convalescent COVID-19. The CDR3 runs from the conserved cysteine through the conserved F or W. Fields, in order: CDR3 length, clone size, D gene, V gene, J gene, CDR3 protein, CDR3 DNA. A D gene is named only where the DNA matches it firmly. Expanded clones get a size class; other rows say once, few or many, or leave the size out.

15	-	TRBD2	TRBV6-2/TRBV6-3	TRBJ2-2	CASGYRTSGTGELFF	TGTGCCAGCGGTTATCGGACTAGCGGAACCGGGGAGCTGTTTTTT
13	-	-	TRBV14	TRBJ2-7	CASSTYQGREQYF	TGTGCCAGCAGCACCTACCAGGGGCGAGAGCAGTACTTC
14	-	TRBD1	TRBV5-1	TRBJ1-2	CASSSTGQIYGYTF	TGCGCCAGCAGCTCAACGGGACAGATCTATGGCTACACCTTC
13	-	TRBD2	TRBV19	TRBJ2-1	CASSRTSYNEQFF	TGTGCCAGTAGTAGGACTAGTTACAATGAGCAGTTCTTC
15	-	TRBD2	TRBV11-3	TRBJ2-1	CASSPSGSSYNEQFF	TGTGCCAGCAGCCCTAGCGGCTCCTCCTACAATGAGCAGTTCTTC
12	-	-	TRBV12-3/TRBV12-4	TRBJ1-1	CASSFGGTEAFF	TGTGCCAGCAGTTTTGGAGGGACTGAAGCTTTCTTT
15	-	-	TRBV15	TRBJ1-1	CATSRVFAEVTEAFF	TGTGCCACCAGCAGAGTATTTGCGGAGGTCACTGAAGCTTTCTTT
15	-	TRBD2	TRBV24-1	TRBJ2-1	CATSDLTSGDNEQFF	TGTGCCACCAGTGATTTGACTAGCGGAGACAATGAGCAGTTCTTC
13	few	-	TRBV29-1	TRBJ2-7	CSVATGSTYEQYF	TGCAGCGTCGCAACCGGGTCAACCTACGAGCAGTACTTC
18	-	TRBD1	TRBV3-1/TRBV3-2	TRBJ1-3	CASSQGPLIQGIGNTIYF	TGTGCCAGCAGCCAAGGCCCCCTTATACAGGGGATAGGAAACACCATATATTTT
16	-	TRBD2	TRBV15	TRBJ2-7	CATSEGLAGVGYEQYF	TGTGCCACCAGCGAGGGACTAGCGGGAGTTGGGTACGAGCAGTACTTC
15	few	-	TRBV19	TRBJ2-7	CASRDSDYSTYEQYF	TGTGCCAGTAGGGATTCGGACTACTCTACCTACGAGCAGTACTTC
16	-	-	TRBV9	TRBJ1-6	CASSVSQGSYNSPLHF	TGTGCCAGCAGCGTTTCACAGGGTTCCTATAATTCACCCCTCCACTTT
12	few	-	TRBV27	TRBJ1-2	CASSPTVGGYTF	TGTGCCAGCAGTCCCACGGTCGGTGGCTACACCTTC
12	-	-	TRBV6-6	TRBJ1-5	CASSSDTQPQHF	TGTGCCAGCAGTTCCGACACTCAGCCCCAGCATTTT